This T cell receptor (beta chain) was captured in a study of blood T cells in healthy people across ages. Findings and limits, study-wide: From one million sequenced T cells, diversity estimates were lower bounds. Roughly linear age-related decline in beta diversity appeared, significant by age roughly 40. Higher diversity, along with more naive CD4+ cells, distinguished long-lived donors from aged donors.

This clonotype was picked up many times. Its specificity is not known. Combining a sample-barcoded 5' primer with a J-beta primer mix, a second PCR ran for roughly 7 to 12 cycles. A single record per CDR3 protein comes from TCRdb applying MiXCR to the 5' RACE reads. The data show hundreds of thousands of distinct CDR3 sequences, over 40% seen once. This CDR3 contains 12 residues. Germline-derived CDR1 and CDR2 are MDHEN and SYDVKM. V gave up 6 bases and J gave up 2 bases, with 8 bases separating them. This clonotype was obtained from a woman older than 75 in good health. The sequenced material came from blood. J is TRBJ2-7 and V is TRBV28; D gene uncertain. The CDR3 reads CASRFTAYEQYF. CDR3 DNA: TGTGCCAGCAGATTCACAGCCTACGAGCAGTACTTC.